This T cell receptor beta chain was captured in a study of molecular identifiers for immune sequencing clone quantification. Study-wide results and caveats: Sizes of clones that are highly expanded could be underestimated (if identical TCR molecules share a barcode). Single-cell amounts of spiked Jurkat TCR RNA were reportedly detectable among fewer than 1.3 million naive cells. Effector cells had over 99% of their molecules in clones above 20 RNA copies, while naive cells had under 1%.

Bulk TCR libraries used previously described methods and listed TCR primers. TCRdb re-analysed the PCR reads in MiXCR, keeping a single row per CDR3 protein. The table shows around 320,000 distinct CDR3 sequences, with about 23% occurring only once. The germline V and J ends were trimmed by 8 bases and 2 bases, with 18 bases remaining between them. Germline-derived CDR1 and CDR2 are LNHDA and SQIVND (reference sequence). The CDR3 has 15 residues. Notes on this clonotype: What it binds is not known.

The sequence was obtained from a human donor in good health. Some libraries in this study had Jurkat cell RNA spiked in. The sample comprised naive CD8+ T cells from blood, with Jurkat cell RNA spiked in. Sample subset: FACS-sorted CD8+CD4-CCR7+CD45RA+ naive T cells. The J gene is TRBJ1-2, the V gene TRBV19, with a possible D match to TRBD1 (5 bases). The CDR3 sequence: CASAKETVLNYGYTF. The CDR3 coding sequence is TGTGCCAGTGCCAAAGAGACAGTCCTAAACTATGGCTACACCTTC.